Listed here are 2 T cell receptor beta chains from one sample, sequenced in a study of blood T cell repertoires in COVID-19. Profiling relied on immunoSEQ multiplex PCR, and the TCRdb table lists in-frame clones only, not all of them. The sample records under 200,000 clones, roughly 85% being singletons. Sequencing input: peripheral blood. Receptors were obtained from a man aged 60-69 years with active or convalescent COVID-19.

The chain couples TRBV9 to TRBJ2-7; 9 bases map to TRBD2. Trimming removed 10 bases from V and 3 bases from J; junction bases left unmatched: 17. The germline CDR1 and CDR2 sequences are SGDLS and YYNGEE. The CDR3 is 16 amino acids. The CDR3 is CARRGRGGGGHYEQYF. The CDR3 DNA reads TGTGCCCGCCGCGGGCGGGGGGGCGGGGGCCACTACGAGCAGTACTTC.

The chain's CDR3 is CAISPVANTGELFF. CDR3 nucleotides: TGTGCCATCAGTCCAGTCGCGAACACCGGGGAGCTGTTTTTT. The chain combines TRBV10-3 with TRBJ2-2, with D hard to call. The germline CDR1 and CDR2 sequences are ENHRY and SYGVKD. V was pared by 5 bases and J by 0 bases, with 7 bases between. CDR3 length equals 14 residues.